This TCR beta chain was recovered during a study of CD8 T cells in ankylosing spondylitis. Study-level findings and limits: Peripheral blood held disease-linked clones only at relatively low frequency, and these were CD8+. Made up of fewer than 10 highly homologous variants, a TCR beta motif appeared characteristic of ankylosing spondylitis blood. Some of the motif variants had earlier been found in reactive arthritis patients' fluid and blood. It was reported that disease-linked clones were significantly enriched in matched ankylosing spondylitis synovial fluid.

This clonotype was observed at least ten times. Its antigen is unknown. Germline V gives CDR1 MGHRA, CDR2 YSYEKL. Trimming shortened V by 0 bases and J by 1 base, and 15 bases separated the two germline ends. The CDR3 extends over 18 amino acids. Quantitative 5'-RACE with molecular barcodes produced the TCR beta libraries. TCRdb reanalysed the 5' RACE reads using MiXCR and keeps one entry per CDR3 protein. The sample has 200,000 to 250,000 distinct CDR3 sequences, 7% to 8% seen once. The TCR originated in a male donor with ankylosing spondylitis. The gene calls are TRBV4-1 and TRBJ2-2; D is possibly TRBD1 (5 bases). The sequenced sample consisted of blood, either unsorted or a sorted T cell fraction (not recorded which). The CDR3 DNA is TGCGCCAGCAGCCAAGATCTGGAGCAGGGAAAGAACACCGGGGAGCTGTTTTTT. This gives the protein CASSQDLEQGKNTGELFF.